The 13 T cell receptor beta chains below all came from one sample that was sequenced in a study of T cells in localized non-small cell lung cancer. The method was immunoSEQ multiplex PCR; TCRdb's version includes in-frame clones alone and lacks a portion of them. The sample comprises around 79,000 clones, 60% to 85% of which are singletons, and under 25% rests with the top ten. This sample comprised PBMCs, obtained before any cancer treatment. Source of these receptors: a man between 40 and 70 years old with stage II squamous cell lung carcinoma.

With regard to this clone: A read error may account for a junction end that differs from germline. The J gene is TRBJ2-7, the V gene TRBV5-6; TRBD1 matches 8 bases. This CDR3 spans 13 amino acids. Germline values: CDR1 SGHDT, CDR2 YYEEEE. CDR3 residues: CASSLGTGGFWHF. Here the CDR3 DNA reads TGTGCCAGCAGCTTGGGCACAGGGGGTTTCTGGCACTTC. The full variable domain, its missing parts supplied by reference TRBV5-6 and TRBJ2-7, is DAGVTQSPTHLIKTRGQQVTLRCSPKSGHDTVSWYQQALGQGPQFIFQYYEEEERQRGNFPDRFSGHQFPNYSSELNVNALLLGDSALYLCASSLGTGGFWHFGPGTRLTVT.

This clone was seen a few times. J is TRBJ2-3 and V is TRBV9; 12 nucleotides match TRBD1. Germline CDR1 SGDLS, CDR2 YYNGEE. The CDR3 runs 15 residues. J lost 6 bases, V lost 3 bases, and 5 bases had no gene match. CDR3 sequence (DNA): TGTGCCAGCAGCGGGGGGACAGGGGGCGTGGATACGCAGTATTTT. Its translation is CASSGGTGGVDTQYF.

This chain uses TRBV25-1 with TRBJ2-3, with TRBD1 as a possible D gene (6 bases). The V gene lost 5 bases and the J gene lost 4 bases, with 19 bases spanning the gap. The length of the CDR3 is 16 residues. The V gene's germline CDR1 is MGHDK and CDR2 SYGVNS. Here the CDR3 reads CASSSPLRGSADTQYF. CDR3 DNA: TGTGCCAGCAGTTCCCCCTTGAGGGGGAGCGCAGATACGCAGTATTTT.

This clone is medium-sized in the sample. The chain uses TRBV19 and TRBJ2-2; D possibly corresponds to TRBD1 (5 bases). The V end lost 1 base, the J end lost 7 bases, and 10 bases lay between the germline ends. CDR3 length equals 14 residues. Germline CDR1 LNHDA, CDR2 SQIVND (reference sequence). The CDR3 spells CASSIVQGGGELFF. The CDR3 nucleotides are TGTGCCAGTAGTATAGTCCAGGGCGGCGGGGAGCTGTTTTTT.

This chain connects TRBV28 to TRBJ2-2; TRBD2 matches 11 bases. CDR3 size: 15 residues. V lost 6 bases and J lost 4; bases outside the gene matches: 4. Germline assignment: CDR1 MDHEN and CDR2 SYDVKM. Here the CDR3 reads CASSRTSGGTGELFF. As DNA, the CDR3 is TGTGCCAGCAGCCGCACTAGCGGGGGCACCGGGGAGCTGTTTTTT.

The chain carries TRBV7-3 and TRBJ2-2; TRBD2 agrees at 12 bases. After removal of 6 bases from V and 7 bases from J, the junction contained 6 bases not matched to a gene. The CDR3 contains 15 residues. The germline CDR1 and CDR2 sequences are SGHTA and FQGTGA. CDR3 coding DNA: TGTGCCAGCAGAAGGACTAGCGGGACCGGCGGGGAGCTGTTTTTT. Translated: CASRRTSGTGGELFF.

This rearrangement joins TRBV28 to TRBJ1-2; the match to TRBD1 covers 7 bases. Germline V CDR1 and CDR2: MDHEN, SYDVKM. V was pared by 6 bases and J by 2 bases, with 3 bases of the junction left unmatched. This CDR3 spans 13 amino acids. CDR3 sequence: CASREQGNYGYTF. The DNA of the CDR3 is TGTGCCAGCAGGGAACAGGGGAACTATGGCTACACCTTC.

The gene calls are TRBV19 and TRBJ2-1; 7 bases line up with TRBD2. Germline CDR1 reads LNHDA; CDR2 reads SQIVND (reference sequence). J gave up 3 bases and V 3 bases, and 2 bases lay outside the gene matches. The CDR3 totals 14 residues. CDR3 region: CASSMGGGYNEQFF. The CDR3 DNA reads as TGTGCCAGTAGTATGGGGGGGGGCTACAATGAGCAGTTCTTC. Full variable domain (remainder filled in from reference TRBV19 and TRBJ2-1): DGGITQSPKYLFRKEGQNVTLSCEQNLNHDAMYWYRQDPGQGLRLIYYSQIVNDFQKGDIAEGYSVSREKKESFPLTVTSAQKNPTAFYLCASSMGGGYNEQFFGPGTRLTVL.

This clone has a single count. The rearrangement uses TRBV2 and TRBJ2-7; D possibly matches TRBD1 or TRBD2 (6 bases each). The CDR3 loop spans 14 amino acids. V shed 3 bases and J shed 3 bases, with 12 bases lying between them. Germline V gene data show CDR1 as SNHLY and CDR2 as FYNNEI. The CDR3 is CASSEPGASYEQYF. DNA for the CDR3: TGTGCCAGCAGTGAGCCGGGGGCAAGCTACGAGCAGTACTTC.

This sequence joins TRBV7-9 and TRBJ2-5; D is unresolved. The CDR3 length is 15 residues. V dropped 2 bases and J dropped 7 bases, with 17 bases sitting between them. CDR1 and CDR2 (germline): SEHNR, FQNEAQ (reference sequence). CDR3 residues: CASSLRAQELGTQYF. The DNA for the CDR3 is TGTGCCAGCAGCTTAAGAGCCCAGGAATTGGGGACCCAGTACTTC.

This rearrangement joins TRBV18 to TRBJ2-3; 10 bases map to TRBD1. With V trimmed by 4 bases and J by 5 bases, 9 bases remained unmatched. Germline values: CDR1 KGHSH, CDR2 LQKENI. The CDR3 spans 16 residues. The CDR3 region is CASSRTRDRGIDTQYF. The CDR3 nucleotides read TGTGCCAGCTCACGAACCCGGGACAGGGGCATAGATACGCAGTATTTT.

The V gene is TRBV5-1, the J gene TRBJ1-4; TRBD1 aligns across 8 bases. There are 16 residues in the CDR3. J gave up 3 bases and V 5 bases, and 9 bases lay outside the gene matches. Germline loops: CDR1 SGHRS, CDR2 YFSETQ. CDR3 in amino acids: CASSLQGASANEKLFF. CDR3 sequence (DNA): TGCGCCAGCAGTTTGCAGGGGGCTTCTGCTAATGAAAAACTGTTTTTT. Looking up the rest from reference TRBV5-1 and TRBJ1-4 gives the full variable domain: KAGVTQTPRYLIKTRGQQVTLSCSPISGHRSVSWYQQTPGQGLQFLFEYFSETQRNKGNFPGRFSGRQFSNSRSEMNVSTLELGDSALYLCASSLQGASANEKLFFGSGTQLSVL.

The chain recombines TRBV28 with TRBJ1-2, with D possibly TRBD1 on 6 matching bases. This CDR3 has 19 residues. The germline gives CDR1 MDHEN, CDR2 SYDVKM. The V gene lost 4 bases and the J gene lost 8 bases, with 32 bases spanning the gap. The CDR3 bases are TGTGCCAGCAGTTCGGCGGACAGAAGGTTTGATACTTACTATGGGGGCTACACCTTC. It translates to CASSSADRRFDTYYGGYTF.